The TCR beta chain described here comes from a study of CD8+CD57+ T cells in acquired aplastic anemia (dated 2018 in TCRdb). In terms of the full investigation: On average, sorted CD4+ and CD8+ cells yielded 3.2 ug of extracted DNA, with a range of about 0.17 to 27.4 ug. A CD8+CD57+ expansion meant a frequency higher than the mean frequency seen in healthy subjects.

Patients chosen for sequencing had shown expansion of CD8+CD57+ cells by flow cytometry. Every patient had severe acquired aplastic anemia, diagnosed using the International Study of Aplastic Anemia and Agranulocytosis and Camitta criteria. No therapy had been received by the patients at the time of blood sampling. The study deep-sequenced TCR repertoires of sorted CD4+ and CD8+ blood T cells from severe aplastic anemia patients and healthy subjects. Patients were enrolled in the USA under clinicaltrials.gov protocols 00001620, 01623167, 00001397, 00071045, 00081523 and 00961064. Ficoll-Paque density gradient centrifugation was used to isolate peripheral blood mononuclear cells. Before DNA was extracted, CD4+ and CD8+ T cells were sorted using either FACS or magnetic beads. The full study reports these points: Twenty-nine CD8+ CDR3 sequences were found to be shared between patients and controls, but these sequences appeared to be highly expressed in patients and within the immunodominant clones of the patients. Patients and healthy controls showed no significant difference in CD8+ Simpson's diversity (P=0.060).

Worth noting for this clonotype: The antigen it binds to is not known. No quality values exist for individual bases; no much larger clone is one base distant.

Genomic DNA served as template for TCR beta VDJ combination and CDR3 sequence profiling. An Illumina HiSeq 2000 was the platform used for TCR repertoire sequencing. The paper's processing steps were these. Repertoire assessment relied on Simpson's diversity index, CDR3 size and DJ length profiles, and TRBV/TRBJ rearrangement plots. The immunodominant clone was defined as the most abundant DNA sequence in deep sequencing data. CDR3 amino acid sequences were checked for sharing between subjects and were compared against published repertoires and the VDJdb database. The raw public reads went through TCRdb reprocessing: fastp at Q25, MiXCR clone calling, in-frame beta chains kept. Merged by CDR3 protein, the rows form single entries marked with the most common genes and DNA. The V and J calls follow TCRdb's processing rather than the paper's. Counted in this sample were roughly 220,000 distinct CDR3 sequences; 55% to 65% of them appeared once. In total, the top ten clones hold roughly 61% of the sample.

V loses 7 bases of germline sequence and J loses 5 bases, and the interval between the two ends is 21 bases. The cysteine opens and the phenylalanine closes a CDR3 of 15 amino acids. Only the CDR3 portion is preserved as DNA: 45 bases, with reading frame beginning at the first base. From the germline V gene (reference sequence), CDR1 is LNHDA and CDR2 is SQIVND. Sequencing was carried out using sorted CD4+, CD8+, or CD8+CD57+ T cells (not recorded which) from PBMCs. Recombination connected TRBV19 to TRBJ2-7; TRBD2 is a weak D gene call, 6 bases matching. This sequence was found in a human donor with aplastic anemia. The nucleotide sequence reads TGTGCCAGTACTCGATCCGAGTGGGAGGACGACGAGCAGTACTTC. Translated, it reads CASTRSEWEDDEQYF.